This record looks at one T cell receptor (beta chain) sequence and its context. Its antigen is still unknown. TCRdb independently ran MiXCR on the reads; one entry per CDR3 protein. The sample holds around 530,000 distinct CDR3 sequences; 26% are singletons and the top ten take about 13%. The data stem from a study of T cell repertoires in cytomegalovirus infection. Study-wide context: Shared public TCR beta signatures pointed to both CMV infection and a matching HLA type. Notes on the study in general: Based on cumulative public TCR beta family frequency, carriers of CMV plus the relevant HLA were identified. HLA-C-restricted CMV-specific TCR beta clonotypes prevailed in the ex vivo response.

Looked up from germline, CDR1 is SGHVS and CDR2 is FNYEAQ. The V end lost 1 base, the J end lost 14 bases, and 11 bases lay between the germline ends. The CDR3 is 12 amino acids. The source material was PBMCs. The chain recombines TRBV7-6 with TRBJ1-4; no reliable D call. The sequence was collected from a human donor in good health (CMV status not recorded). Some clones in this sample may be carry-over from other donors' samples. CDR3 protein: CASSLEGKMLFF. The CDR3, as DNA: TGTGCCAGCAGCTTAGAAGGGAAGATGCTGTTTTTT.